This TCR beta chain was sequenced during a study of T-cell memory formation after mild COVID-19. This clonotype was detected many times. TCRdb used MiXCR to reprocess the 5' RACE reads, holding one entry per CDR3 protein. The sample consists of some 440,000 distinct CDR3 sequences, roughly 23% of them appearing once. CDR3 length: 13 amino acids. Looked up from germline, CDR1 is LNHNV and CDR2 is YYDKDF (reference sequence). V dropped 2 bases and J dropped 2 bases, with 6 bases sitting between them. The receptor comes from an adult woman who had mild COVID-19 (a few samples of this study predate the infection). Cell type and time point are not known. The chain combines TRBV15 with TRBJ2-5; D remains ambiguous. The sequencing input was PBMCs or a T cell subset sorted from them (not recorded which). CDR3 DNA sequence: TGTGCCACCAGCAGACAGATTCAAGAGACCCAGTACTTC. As protein: CATSRQIQETQYF.